The next 23 T cell receptor beta chains were all read from a single sample in a study of PD-L1 blockade in urothelial cancer. TCRdb's copy holds only in-frame clones and misses some; the assay was immunoSEQ multiplex PCR. The data show more than 40,000 clones, with 86% seen just once and around 16% held by the top ten. Source: PBMCs, taken around atezolizumab (anti-PD-L1) treatment. These receptors were collected from a man aged 55-75 years with urothelial cancer.

This chain connects TRBV27 to TRBJ2-2, with D possibly TRBD2 on 5 matching bases. The V gene lost 0 bases and the J gene lost 6 bases, with 5 bases spanning the gap. The CDR3 is 13 amino acids. The germline CDR1 and CDR2 sequences are MNHEY and SMNVEV (reference sequence). The CDR3 nucleotides are TGTGCCAGCAGTTTATCGGAGGCCGGGGAGCTGTTTTTT. Encoded protein: CASSLSEAGELFF.

The chain links TRBV27 to TRBJ2-1, with D perhaps matching TRBD2 (6 bases). Germline-derived CDR1 and CDR2 are MNHEY and SMNVEV (reference sequence). The CDR3 loop spans 14 amino acids. Trimming removed 5 bases from V and 7 bases from J, with 15 bases in between. CDR3 sequence reads: CASSTGSSRNEQFF. CDR3 nucleotides: TGTGCCAGCAGTACCGGGAGCTCGCGTAATGAGCAGTTCTTC.

The chain combines TRBV14 with TRBJ2-7, with a weak D call TRBD2 (6 bases). The V and J ends lost 4 bases and 0 bases respectively, with 13 bases between them. Per germline, CDR1 SGHDN and CDR2 FVKESK. The CDR3 runs to 15 residues. The CDR3 sequence: CASSPGTRSSYEQYF. The CDR3 nucleotides are TGTGCCAGCAGCCCCGGGACTCGCAGCTCCTACGAGCAGTACTTC.

This chain links TRBV11-3 with TRBJ2-7, with 7 positions matching TRBD1. CDR3 length: 15 residues. J lost 6 bases, V lost 3 bases, and 11 bases had no gene match. Per germline, CDR1 SGHNT and CDR2 YENEEA. The CDR3 DNA reads TGTGCCAGCAGCTTGTTGGGGACAGTCCTCGGCGAGCAGTACTTC. Residues: CASSLLGTVLGEQYF.

The rearrangement uses TRBV7-9 and TRBJ2-1; a weak D match, TRBD1 (6 bases). The germline V gene encodes CDR1 SEHNR and CDR2 FQNEAQ (reference sequence). Trimming shortened V by 8 bases and J by 1 base, and 15 bases separated the two germline ends. The CDR3 totals 15 residues. The CDR3 loop is CASGEGERSYNEQFF. CDR3 coding DNA: TGTGCCAGCGGAGAGGGGGAAAGGTCCTACAATGAGCAGTTCTTC.

The chain has TRBV15 and TRBJ2-1; D is possibly TRBD2 (6 bases). Trimming took off 5 bases at V and 4 bases at J, with 15 bases between the two ends. The CDR3 is made up of 15 amino acids. CDR1 LNHNV and CDR2 YYDKDF come from the germline V gene (reference sequence). This CDR3 reads CATSAEAGPYNEQFF. The CDR3 region has the DNA TGTGCCACCAGCGCCGAGGCGGGACCGTACAATGAGCAGTTCTTC.

The CDR3 spells CASSLGQGMGETQYF. As DNA, the CDR3 is TGTGCCAGCAGCTTGGGACAGGGGATGGGAGAGACCCAGTACTTC. The rearrangement joins TRBV5-4 to TRBJ2-5; TRBD1 aligns across 8 bases. With V trimmed by 0 bases and J by 4 bases, 5 bases remained unmatched. The CDR3 totals 15 residues. Germline CDR1 and CDR2: SGHNT and YYREEE (reference sequence).

As to this clone: Relative to the germline gene, one junction end is altered; a read error may explain this. The chain recombines TRBV7-7 with TRBJ2-1, with D unclear. There are 14 residues in the CDR3. Looked up from germline, CDR1 is SSHAT and CDR2 is FNYEAQ (reference sequence). CDR3 sequence: CASSPAIGDNEQFF. The CDR3 DNA reads TGTGCTAGCAGCCCCGCAATAGGAGACAATGAGCAGTTCTTC.

This clone was detected only once. The CDR3, as DNA: TGTGCCAGCAGATCTTTACCAACTCAGGGAATCTATAGCAATCAGCCCCAGCATTTT. Its protein product is CASRSLPTQGIYSNQPQHF. This chain connects TRBV28 to TRBJ1-5, with a tentative D call TRBD1 (5 bases). The CDR3 covers 19 residues. Germline loops: CDR1 MDHEN, CDR2 SYDVKM. V lost 6 bases, J lost 0 bases, and 24 bases lay in between.

This chain links TRBV18 with TRBJ2-2; maybe TRBD1 (6 bases). Trimming pared 2 bases from V and 3 bases from J, leaving 7 bases between. Germline CDR1 KGHSH, CDR2 LQKENI. This CDR3 is built from 14 residues. The CDR3 sequence is CASSPSGDTGELFF. CDR3 nucleotide sequence: TGTGCCAGCTCACCATCAGGGGACACCGGGGAGCTGTTTTTT.

This clone appeared once. The V gene is TRBV10-3, the J gene TRBJ1-3; D gene ambiguous. This CDR3 contains 14 residues. Trimming cost V 3 bases and J 1 base, with 7 bases left between them. CDR1 and CDR2 from the germline V gene are ENHRY and SYGVKD. In DNA form, the CDR3 reads TGTGCCATCAGTGAAGCTGCTTCTGGAAACACCATATATTTT. Residues: CAISEAASGNTIYF.

The chain links TRBV9 to TRBJ2-5; a possible D gene is TRBD2 (5 bases). The germline V gene encodes CDR1 SGDLS and CDR2 YYNGEE. Deletions cut 1 base from V and 5 bases from J, with 18 bases between. CDR3 length: 16 amino acids. CDR3 coding DNA: TGTGCCAGCAGCGTATCACCGGGCCAATCGGGGGAGACCCAGTACTTC. As protein: CASSVSPGQSGETQYF.

This clone was recorded once. The rearrangement links TRBV12-2 to TRBJ2-1; the table's D gene call, TRBD1, was not cross checked with the DNA. TRBV12-2 is termed a pseudogene. This CDR3 is built from 14 residues. CDR3 in amino acids: CASRTGPPLNEQFF. CDR3 nucleotides: TGTGCAAGTCGCACAGGGCCCCCTTTGAATGAGCAGTTCTTC.

V is TRBV5-1 and J is TRBJ2-3; 8 bases align to TRBD1. The CDR3 length is 15 residues. CDR1 is SGHRS, CDR2 YFSETQ, per germline. Germline trimming cut 3 bases from V and 0 bases from J; bases unmatched to any gene: 3. The CDR3, as DNA: TGCGCCAGCAGCTGGGGGACAGGTAGCACAGATACGCAGTATTTT. The encoded protein is CASSWGTGSTDTQYF.

The rearrangement uses TRBV10-3 and TRBJ2-3, with TRBD2 matching over 9 bases. J gave up 0 bases and V 8 bases, and 3 bases lay outside the gene matches. The CDR3 extends over 14 amino acids. Germline loops: CDR1 ENHRY, CDR2 SYGVKD. CDR3 bases: TGTGCCATCGATAGCGGGGGAAGCACAGATACGCAGTATTTT. This encodes CAIDSGGSTDTQYF.

For this clone: The junction and the germline gene differ at one end; a read error may be behind it. This chain links TRBV7-8 with TRBJ1-2; perhaps TRBD1 as D (6 bases). This CDR3 is 15 amino acids long. From germline, CDR1 is SGHVS and CDR2 FQNEAQ. In DNA, the CDR3 is TGTGCCAGCAGGTTAGGGACATCCCGCAACTATGGCTACACCTTC. This translates into CASRLGTSRNYGYTF.

This clone was detected a few times. The gene calls are TRBV9 and TRBJ1-2, with D maybe TRBD1 (5 bases). The CDR3 length is 13 residues. Germline V gene lookup returns CDR1 SGDLS and CDR2 YYNGEE. Trimming stripped 4 bases from V and 6 bases from J, with 13 bases between. CDR3 coding DNA: TGTGCCAGCAGCTCCAGGGAGGTAGATGGCTACACCTTC. This codes for CASSSREVDGYTF.

The chain uses TRBV7-2 and TRBJ2-7; possible D gene TRBD1, 6 bases. The CDR3 extends over 12 amino acids. Germline V CDR1 and CDR2: SGHTA, FQGNSA. Trimming left V 6 bases short and J 5 bases short, with 11 bases between. DNA for the CDR3: TGTGCCAGCAGTTCACAGGGTAACGAGCAGTACTTC. As protein: CASSSQGNEQYF.

This chain uses TRBV2 with TRBJ1-5; 7 bases map to TRBD1. Germline trimming cut 8 bases from V and 7 bases from J; bases unmatched to any gene: 8. The germline gives CDR1 SNHLY, CDR2 FYNNEI. The CDR3 spans 13 residues. The CDR3 coding sequence is TGTGCCAGCCGCGAGGGACAGCCGCAGCCCCAGCATTTT. It translates to CASREGQPQPQHF.

The J gene is TRBJ1-3, the V gene TRBV7-3; TRBD1 might be the D (5 bases). This CDR3 spans 13 amino acids. Trimming cost V 4 bases and J 2 bases, with 6 bases left between them. Germline CDR1 SGHTA, CDR2 FQGTGA. CDR3 sequence: CASSSGTGNTIYF. The CDR3 DNA reads as TGTGCCAGCAGCTCAGGGACTGGAAACACCATATATTTT.

On this clone itself: An end of the junction differs from the germline gene, which may be a read error. This chain joins TRBV10-1 and TRBJ1-5; 8 bases match TRBD1. The germline CDR1 and CDR2 sequences are WNHNN and SYGVQD (reference sequence). There are 14 residues in the CDR3. This CDR3 reads CASSEAGGNQPQHF. The CDR3 DNA reads TGCGCCAGCAGTGAAGCAGGGGGCAACCAGCCCCAGCATTTT.

This clone occurred once. The CDR3 here is CASSWGLYTDTQYF. CDR3 DNA sequence: TGCGCCAGCAGCTGGGGCCTTTACACAGATACGCAGTATTTT. This rearrangement joins TRBV5-1 to TRBJ2-3, with D perhaps TRBD1 (5 bases). V gave up 3 bases and J gave up 2 bases, with 10 bases separating them. Germline V gene data show CDR1 as SGHRS and CDR2 as YFSETQ. The CDR3 contains 14 residues.

J is TRBJ2-7 and V is TRBV28; 11 bases match TRBD1. Germline assignment: CDR1 MDHEN and CDR2 SYDVKM. This CDR3 is built from 15 residues. The V and J ends lost 6 bases and 5 bases, in that order; junction bases with no gene match: 9. CDR3 protein: CASSQRGTGGDEQYF. In DNA, the CDR3 is TGTGCCAGCAGCCAAAGGGGGACAGGGGGAGACGAGCAGTACTTC. The variable domain in full, with the rest retrieved from reference TRBV28 and TRBJ2-7, is DVKVTQSSRYLVKRTGEKVFLECVQDMDHENMFWYRQDPGLGLRLIYFSYDVKMKEKGDIPEGYSVSREKKERFSLILESASTNQTSMYLCASSQRGTGGDEQYFGPGTRLTVT.